Following are 18 T cell receptor beta chains from one sample sequenced in a study of blood T cell repertoires in COVID-19. Clones were read by immunoSEQ multiplex PCR, and TCRdb kept only the in-frame ones, dropping some. The profile shows 140,000 or so clones, around 80% of them singletons. The sample comprised peripheral blood. These receptors came from a woman aged 50 to 65 with acute or convalescent COVID-19.

The rearrangement joins TRBV7-3 to TRBJ1-1, with 12 bases that match TRBD1. V shed 1 base, J shed 2 bases, and the junction held 14 bases outside the gene matches. CDR1 is SGHTA, CDR2 FQGTGA, per germline. This CDR3 is 20 amino acids long. The CDR3 sequence: CASSLIGTGGAGFGNTEAFF. As DNA, the CDR3 is TGTGCCAGCAGCTTAATCGGGACAGGGGGCGCCGGGTTTGGTAACACTGAAGCTTTCTTT.

This chain connects TRBV10-3 to TRBJ2-5; D uncertain. CDR1 ENHRY and CDR2 SYGVKD come from the germline V gene. The CDR3 is 13 residues long. V lost 6 bases and J 2 bases, leaving 10 bases between the germline ends. The CDR3 DNA reads TGTGCCATCAGACCTGACACACAAGAGACCCAGTACTTC. Protein sequence: CAIRPDTQETQYF.

This clone was observed a single time. The genes are TRBV9 and TRBJ1-6; tentatively, D is TRBD1 (5 bases). Looked up from germline, CDR1 is SGDLS and CDR2 is YYNGEE. The CDR3 runs 12 residues. The ends were cut back, 1 base at V and 10 bases at J, with 6 bases in the middle. The CDR3 bases are TGTGCCAGCAGCGTACAGGGATCACCCCTCCACTTT. As protein: CASSVQGSPLHF.

The chain employs TRBV5-1 and TRBJ1-6; tentatively, D is TRBD1 (5 bases). Per the germline V gene, CDR1 is SGHRS and CDR2 is YFSETQ. Deletions cut 2 bases from V and 8 bases from J, with 11 bases between. The CDR3 totals 14 residues. Written as DNA, the CDR3 is TGCGCCAGCAGCTTCGGAGCCAGGGATTCACCCCTCCACTTT. This sequence encodes CASSFGARDSPLHF.

This clone was detected only once. This chain connects TRBV28 to TRBJ1-5, with 8 bases lining up with TRBD1. Germline V gives CDR1 MDHEN, CDR2 SYDVKM. The CDR3 extends over 15 amino acids. Trimming removed 6 bases from V and 0 bases from J; junction bases left unmatched: 4. In DNA, the CDR3 is TGTGCCAGCAGCCAGACAGGGGATAGCAATCAGCCCCAGCATTTT. Translation: CASSQTGDSNQPQHF.

This clone was observed a handful of times. The chain couples TRBV9 to TRBJ1-1; D is undetermined. V lost 4 bases, J lost 5 bases, and 27 bases lay in between. This CDR3 has 18 residues. Germline V gene sequence: CDR1 SGDLS, CDR2 YYNGEE. The CDR3 is CASSSNAPGLGRGTEAFF. The CDR3 nucleotides are TGTGCCAGCAGCTCAAATGCCCCAGGACTCGGCCGTGGTACTGAAGCTTTCTTT.

The chain joins TRBV6-6 to TRBJ1-6; D gene uncertain. Germline values: CDR1 MNHNY, CDR2 SVGAGI (reference sequence). Trimming took 5 bases from V and 5 from J, leaving 10 bases between them. The CDR3 has 14 residues. Here the CDR3 reads CASSGPGNNSPLHF. CDR3 DNA sequence: TGTGCCAGCAGTGGACCGGGGAATAATTCACCCCTCCACTTT.

This clone has only one observation. The chain has TRBV6-2 or TRBV6-3 and TRBJ2-7; tentatively, D is TRBD2 (6 bases). The CDR3 extends over 16 amino acids. The V gene's germline CDR1 is MNHEY and CDR2 SVGEGT. Trimming took off 3 bases at V and 0 bases at J, with 15 bases between the two ends. CDR3 sequence (DNA): TGTGCCAGCAGTTATGAGGCGGGACTTAGCTCCTACGAGCAGTACTTC. This gives the protein CASSYEAGLSSYEQYF.

The rearrangement uses TRBV2 and TRBJ2-1, with 12 nucleotides matching TRBD2. The CDR3 covers 14 residues. Per germline, CDR1 SNHLY and CDR2 FYNNEI. After removal of 5 bases from V and 6 bases from J, the junction contained 2 bases not matched to a gene. The chain's CDR3 is CASSRTSGVNEQFF. In nucleotides, the CDR3 is TGTGCCAGCAGTCGGACTAGCGGGGTCAATGAGCAGTTCTTC.

This chain links TRBV7-2 with TRBJ2-1; D remains unclear. Trimming took off 3 bases at V and 5 bases at J, with 8 bases between the two ends. Per germline, CDR1 SGHTA and CDR2 FQGNSA. The CDR3 consists of 13 residues. This chain's CDR3 is CASSLGQNNEQFF. The CDR3 nucleotides read TGTGCCAGCAGCTTGGGCCAGAACAATGAGCAGTTCTTC. Full variable domain (rest looked up from reference TRBV7-2 and TRBJ2-1): GAGVSQSPSNKVTEKGKDVELRCDPISGHTALYWYRQSLGQGLEFLIYFQGNSAPDKSGLPSDRFSAERTGGSVSTLTIQRTQQEDSAVYLCASSLGQNNEQFFGPGTRLTVL.

This clone was counted a single time. The rearrangement uses TRBV6-6 and TRBJ2-1; 9 bases line up with TRBD1. Trimming cost V 5 bases and J 10 bases; bases outside gene matches: 3. The CDR3 consists of 12 residues. CDR1 and CDR2 (germline): MNHNY, SVGAGI (reference sequence). CDR3 DNA sequence: TGTGCCAGCAGTAGACAGGGGGGGGAGCAGTTCTTC. It codes for CASSRQGGEQFF.

This chain uses TRBV16 with TRBJ1-4, with D perhaps TRBD1 (6 bases). V dropped 2 bases and J dropped 5 bases, with 6 bases sitting between them. CDR3 size: 13 residues. Germline assignment: CDR1 KGHSY and CDR2 FQNENV. The CDR3 protein is CASSQQGNEKLFF. As DNA, the CDR3 is TGTGCCAGCAGCCAACAGGGGAATGAAAAACTGTTTTTT.

V and J are TRBV19 and TRBJ1-5, with TRBD1 matching 7 bases. V lost 3 bases to trimming and J lost 0 bases; unmatched junction nucleotides: 8. The V gene's germline CDR1 is LNHDA and CDR2 SQIVND (reference sequence). This CDR3 has 17 residues. The CDR3: CASSMEGRGDSNQPQHF. CDR3 coding DNA: TGTGCCAGTAGTATGGAGGGCAGGGGGGATAGCAATCAGCCCCAGCATTTT.

The chain employs TRBV3-1 (or the pseudogene TRBV3-2) and TRBJ1-2, with 9 positions matching TRBD1. V trimming: 4 bases; J trimming: 7 bases; junction bases outside the gene matches: 10. Looked up from germline, CDR1 is LGHDT and CDR2 is YNNKEL (reference sequence). This CDR3 spans 15 amino acids. CDR3 residues: CASSPITGGAAGYTF. The CDR3 coding sequence is TGTGCCAGCAGCCCTATAACAGGGGGCGCGGCTGGCTACACCTTC.

The chain carries TRBV11-2 and TRBJ2-2, with 8 positions matching TRBD2. CDR1 and CDR2 from the germline V gene are SGHAT and FQNNGV. The CDR3 spans 15 residues. Germline trimming cut 5 bases from V and 4 bases from J; bases unmatched to any gene: 6. The CDR3 DNA sequence: TGTGCCAGCAGCCGTACTAGCGGTCTCACCGGGGAGCTGTTTTTT. Protein sequence: CASSRTSGLTGELFF.

This chain joins TRBV5-6 and TRBJ2-1; D is uncertain. The length of the CDR3 is 12 residues. Per germline, CDR1 SGHDT and CDR2 YYEEEE. V was pared by 1 base and J by 6 bases, with 5 bases between. In DNA, the CDR3 is TGTGCCAGCAGCTTGACGGGCAATGAGCAGTTCTTC. Translated: CASSLTGNEQFF.

This rearrangement joins TRBV18 to TRBJ2-7, with TRBD1 identical over 9 bases. Germline CDR1 is KGHSH and CDR2 is LQKENI. After removal of 5 bases from V and 5 bases from J, the junction contained 10 bases not matched to a gene. The CDR3 runs to 15 residues. DNA of the CDR3: TGTGCCAGCTCAACGATGGGGACAGGGATCGACGAGCAGTACTTC. Translation gives CASSTMGTGIDEQYF.

V is TRBV6-5 and J is TRBJ1-3; 7 bases match TRBD1. The germline V gene encodes CDR1 MNHEY and CDR2 SVGAGI. Trimming at V came to 4 bases and at J to 1 base, leaving 1 base not matched to a gene. The CDR3 is 14 amino acids. Here the CDR3 DNA reads TGTGCCAGCAGTTCGGGACAGTCTGGAAACACCATATATTTT. Protein product: CASSSGQSGNTIYF.